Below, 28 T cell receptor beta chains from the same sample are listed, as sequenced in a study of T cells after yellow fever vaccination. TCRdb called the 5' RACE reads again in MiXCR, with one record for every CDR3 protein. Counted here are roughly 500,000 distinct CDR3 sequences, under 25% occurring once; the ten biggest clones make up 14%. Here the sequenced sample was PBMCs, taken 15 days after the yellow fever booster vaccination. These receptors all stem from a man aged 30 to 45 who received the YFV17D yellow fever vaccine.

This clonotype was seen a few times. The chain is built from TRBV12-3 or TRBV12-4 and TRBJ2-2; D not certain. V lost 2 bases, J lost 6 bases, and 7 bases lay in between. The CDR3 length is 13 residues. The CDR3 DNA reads TGTGCCAGCAGTTTATTAGTGTCCGGGGAGCTGTTTTTT. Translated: CASSLLVSGELFF.

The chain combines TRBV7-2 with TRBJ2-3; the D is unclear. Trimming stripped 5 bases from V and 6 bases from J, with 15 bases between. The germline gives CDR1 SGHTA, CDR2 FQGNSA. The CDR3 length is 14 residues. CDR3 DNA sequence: TGTGCCAGCAGCAACTCCCGCGGCCTGGATACGCAGTATTTT. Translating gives CASSNSRGLDTQYF.

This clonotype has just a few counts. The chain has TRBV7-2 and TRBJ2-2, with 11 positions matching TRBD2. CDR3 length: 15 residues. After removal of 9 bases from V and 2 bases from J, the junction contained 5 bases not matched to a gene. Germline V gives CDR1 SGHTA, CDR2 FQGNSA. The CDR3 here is CARRGTSGNTGELFF. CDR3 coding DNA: TGTGCCAGGCGGGGGACTAGCGGTAACACCGGGGAGCTGTTTTTT.

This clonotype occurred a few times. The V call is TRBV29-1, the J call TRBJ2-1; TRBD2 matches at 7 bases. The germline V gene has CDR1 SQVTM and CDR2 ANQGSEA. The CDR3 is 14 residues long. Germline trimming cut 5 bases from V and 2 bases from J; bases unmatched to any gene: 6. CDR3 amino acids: CSVRLAVTYNEQFF. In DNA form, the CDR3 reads TGCAGCGTTCGGCTAGCGGTTACCTACAATGAGCAGTTCTTC.

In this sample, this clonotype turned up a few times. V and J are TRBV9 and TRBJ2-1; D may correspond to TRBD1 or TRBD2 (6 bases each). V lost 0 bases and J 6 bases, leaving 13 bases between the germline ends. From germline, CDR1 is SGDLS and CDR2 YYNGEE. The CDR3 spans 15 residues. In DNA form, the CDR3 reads TGTGCCAGCAGCGTAGGAGGGGGGCAGGGCAATGAGCAGTTCTTC. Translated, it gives CASSVGGGQGNEQFF.

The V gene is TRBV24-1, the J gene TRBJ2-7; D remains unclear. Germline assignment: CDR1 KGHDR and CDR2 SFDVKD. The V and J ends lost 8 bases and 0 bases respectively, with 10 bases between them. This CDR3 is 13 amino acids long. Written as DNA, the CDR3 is TGTGCCACCATCCGGCCGAACTCCTACGAGCAGTACTTC. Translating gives CATIRPNSYEQYF.

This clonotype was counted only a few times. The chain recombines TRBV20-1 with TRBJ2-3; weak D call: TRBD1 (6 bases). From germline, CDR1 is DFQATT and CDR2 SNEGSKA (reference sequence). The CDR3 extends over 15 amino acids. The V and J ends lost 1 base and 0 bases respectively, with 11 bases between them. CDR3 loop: CSARVGQGSTDTQYF. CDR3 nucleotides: TGCAGTGCTAGAGTGGGGCAGGGGAGCACAGATACGCAGTATTTT.

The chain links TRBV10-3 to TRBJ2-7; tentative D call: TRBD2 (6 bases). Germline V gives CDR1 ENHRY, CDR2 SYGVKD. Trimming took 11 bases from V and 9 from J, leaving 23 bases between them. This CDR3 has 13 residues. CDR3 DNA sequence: TGTGCCTCACGGGACTCAGAACATTCCGTGCAGTACTTC. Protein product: CASRDSEHSVQYF.

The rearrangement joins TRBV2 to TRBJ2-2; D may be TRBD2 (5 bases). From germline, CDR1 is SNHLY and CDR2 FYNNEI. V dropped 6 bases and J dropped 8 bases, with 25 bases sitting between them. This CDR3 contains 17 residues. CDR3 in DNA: TGTGCCAGCAGGGGAGTCGATATGAGGCCTCCGACGGGGGAGCTGTTTTTT. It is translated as CASRGVDMRPPTGELFF.

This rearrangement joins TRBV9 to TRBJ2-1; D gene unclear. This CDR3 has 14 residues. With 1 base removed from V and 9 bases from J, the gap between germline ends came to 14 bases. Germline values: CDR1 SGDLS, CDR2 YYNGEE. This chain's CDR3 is CASSVTGSLTEQFF. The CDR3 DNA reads TGTGCCAGCAGCGTAACTGGATCGTTAACTGAGCAGTTCTTC.

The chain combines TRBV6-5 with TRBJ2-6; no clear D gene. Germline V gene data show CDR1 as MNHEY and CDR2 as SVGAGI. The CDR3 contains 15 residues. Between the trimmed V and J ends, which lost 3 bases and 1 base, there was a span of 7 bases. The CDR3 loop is CASSYFQSGANVLTF. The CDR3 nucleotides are TGTGCCAGCAGTTATTTTCAATCTGGGGCCAACGTCCTGACTTTC.

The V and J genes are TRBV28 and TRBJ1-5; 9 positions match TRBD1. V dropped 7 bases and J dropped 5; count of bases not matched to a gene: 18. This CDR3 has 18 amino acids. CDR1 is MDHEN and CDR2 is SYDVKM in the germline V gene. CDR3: CASTLPGTGPLGDQPQHF. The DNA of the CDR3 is TGTGCCAGCACCCTCCCCGGGACAGGGCCACTAGGGGATCAGCCCCAGCATTTT.

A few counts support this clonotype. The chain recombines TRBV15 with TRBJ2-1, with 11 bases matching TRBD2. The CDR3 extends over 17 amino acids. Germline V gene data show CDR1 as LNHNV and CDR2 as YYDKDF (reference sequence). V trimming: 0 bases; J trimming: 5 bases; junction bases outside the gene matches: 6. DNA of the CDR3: TGTGCCACCAGCAGAGAATTAGCGGGAGGGCCCCACAATGAGCAGTTCTTC. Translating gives CATSRELAGGPHNEQFF. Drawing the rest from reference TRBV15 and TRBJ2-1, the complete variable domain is DAMVIQNPRYQVTQFGKPVTLSCSQTLNHNVMYWYQQKSSQAPKLLFHYYDKDFNNEADTPDNFQSRRPNTSFCFLDIRSPGLGDTAMYLCATSRELAGGPHNEQFFGPGTRLTVL.

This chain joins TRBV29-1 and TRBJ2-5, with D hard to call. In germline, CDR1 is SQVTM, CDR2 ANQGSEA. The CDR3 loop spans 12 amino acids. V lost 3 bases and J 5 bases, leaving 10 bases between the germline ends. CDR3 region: CSVETSDETQYF. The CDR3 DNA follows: TGCAGCGTTGAGACGTCCGATGAGACCCAGTACTTC.

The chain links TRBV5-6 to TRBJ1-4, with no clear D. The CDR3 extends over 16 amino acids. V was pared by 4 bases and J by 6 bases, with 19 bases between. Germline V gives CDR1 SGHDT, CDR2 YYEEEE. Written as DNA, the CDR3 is TGTGCCAGCAGCCCGTTACGAAAGAAGTCGGATGAAAAACTGTTTTTT. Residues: CASSPLRKKSDEKLFF.

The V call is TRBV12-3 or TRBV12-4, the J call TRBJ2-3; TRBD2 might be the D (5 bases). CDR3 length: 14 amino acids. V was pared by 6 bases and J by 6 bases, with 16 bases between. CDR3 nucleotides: TGTGCCAGCAGGTTCTTGAGGGATTCGGATACGCAGTATTTT. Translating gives CASRFLRDSDTQYF.

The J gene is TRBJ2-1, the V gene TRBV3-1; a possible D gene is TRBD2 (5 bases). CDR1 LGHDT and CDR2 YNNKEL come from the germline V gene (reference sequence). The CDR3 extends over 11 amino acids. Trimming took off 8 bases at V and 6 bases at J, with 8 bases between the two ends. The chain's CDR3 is CASQGLNEQFF. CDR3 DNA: TGTGCCAGCCAAGGACTCAATGAGCAGTTCTTC.

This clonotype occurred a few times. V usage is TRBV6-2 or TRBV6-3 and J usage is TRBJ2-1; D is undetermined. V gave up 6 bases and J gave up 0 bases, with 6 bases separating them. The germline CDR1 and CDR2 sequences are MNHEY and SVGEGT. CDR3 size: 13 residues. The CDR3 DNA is TGTGCCAGCAGGAAGGACTCCTACAATGAGCAGTTCTTC. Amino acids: CASRKDSYNEQFF.

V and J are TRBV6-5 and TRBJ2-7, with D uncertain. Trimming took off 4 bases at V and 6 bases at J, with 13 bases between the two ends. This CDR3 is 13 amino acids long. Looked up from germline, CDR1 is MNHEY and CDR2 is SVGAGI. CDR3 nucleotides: TGTGCCAGCAGTTCGATACCCTACGTCGAGCAGTACTTC. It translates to CASSSIPYVEQYF.

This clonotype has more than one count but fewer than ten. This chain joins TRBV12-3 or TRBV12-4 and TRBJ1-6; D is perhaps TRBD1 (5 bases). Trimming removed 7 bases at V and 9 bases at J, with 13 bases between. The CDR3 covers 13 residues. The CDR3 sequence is CASTLGGGSPLHF. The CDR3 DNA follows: TGTGCCAGCACCTTGGGGGGGGGTTCACCCCTCCACTTT.

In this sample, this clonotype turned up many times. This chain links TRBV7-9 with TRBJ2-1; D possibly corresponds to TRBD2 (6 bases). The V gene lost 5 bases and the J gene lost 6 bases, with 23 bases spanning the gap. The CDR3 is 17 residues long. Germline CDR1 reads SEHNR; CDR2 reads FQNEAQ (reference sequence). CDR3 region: CASSLGLPTRGVNEQFF. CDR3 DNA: TGTGCCAGCAGCCTTGGACTACCGACGAGAGGGGTCAATGAGCAGTTCTTC.

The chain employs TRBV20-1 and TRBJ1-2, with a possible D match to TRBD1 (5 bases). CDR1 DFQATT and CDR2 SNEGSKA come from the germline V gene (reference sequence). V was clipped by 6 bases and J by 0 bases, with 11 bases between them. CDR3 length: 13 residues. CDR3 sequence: CSALDIPNYGYTF. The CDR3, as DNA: TGCAGTGCCCTGGACATACCTAACTATGGCTACACCTTC.

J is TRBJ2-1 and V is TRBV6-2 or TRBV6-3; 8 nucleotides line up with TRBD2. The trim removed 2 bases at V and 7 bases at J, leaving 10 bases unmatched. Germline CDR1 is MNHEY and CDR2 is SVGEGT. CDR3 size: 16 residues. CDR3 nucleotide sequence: TGTGCCAGCAGTTACAGAGGAGGACTAGCCCAGAATGAGCAGTTCTTC. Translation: CASSYRGGLAQNEQFF.

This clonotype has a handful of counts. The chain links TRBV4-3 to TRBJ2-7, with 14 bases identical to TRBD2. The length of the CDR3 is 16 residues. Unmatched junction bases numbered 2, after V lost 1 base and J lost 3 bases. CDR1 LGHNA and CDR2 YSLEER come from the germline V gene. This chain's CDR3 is CASSQGLAGGYYEQYF. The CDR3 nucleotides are TGCGCCAGCAGCCAAGGACTAGCGGGAGGGTACTACGAGCAGTACTTC.

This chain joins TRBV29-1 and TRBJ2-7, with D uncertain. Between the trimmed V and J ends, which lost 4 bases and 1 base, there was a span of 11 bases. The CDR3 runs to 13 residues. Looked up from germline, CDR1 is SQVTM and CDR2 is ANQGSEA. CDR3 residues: CSVAKTLSYEQYF. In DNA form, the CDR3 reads TGCAGCGTTGCGAAGACGCTTTCCTACGAGCAGTACTTC.

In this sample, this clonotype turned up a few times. CDR3 loop: CASSLASGRSGGYEQYF. In nucleotides, the CDR3 is TGTGCCAGCAGCTTAGCTAGCGGGAGAAGTGGGGGCTACGAGCAGTACTTC. The chain has TRBV7-6 and TRBJ2-7; 9 bases line up with TRBD2. Germline values: CDR1 SGHVS, CDR2 FNYEAQ. The CDR3 spans 17 residues. After removal of 0 bases from V and 3 bases from J, the junction contained 9 bases not matched to a gene.

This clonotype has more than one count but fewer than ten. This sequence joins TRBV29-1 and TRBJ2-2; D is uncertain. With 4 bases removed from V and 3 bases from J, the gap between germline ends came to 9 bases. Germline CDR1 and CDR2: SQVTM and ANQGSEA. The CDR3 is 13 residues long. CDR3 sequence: CSVVDNDTGELFF. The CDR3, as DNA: TGCAGCGTTGTAGACAACGACACCGGGGAGCTGTTTTTT.

The CDR3 here is CASSPIIQGDGNTIYF. The CDR3 coding sequence is TGTGCCAGCTCACCCATTATCCAGGGTGATGGAAACACCATATATTTT. The V and J genes are TRBV18 and TRBJ1-3, with D perhaps matching TRBD1 (5 bases). The germline V gene has CDR1 KGHSH and CDR2 LQKENI. The CDR3 totals 16 residues. V was cut by 3 bases and J by 3 bases, with 15 bases left in between.